The rows below give T cell receptor beta chains drawn from one sample of a study of cytomegalovirus exposure and HLA in healthy donors. Measured with immunoSEQ multiplex PCR; TCRdb has only the in-frame clones, and not every one. Here the sample spans about 120,000 clones, 79% being singletons. Input material: PBMCs. The receptors here all came from a man aged 30-40 years in good health and CMV-seropositive. Both conserved end residues are part of each CDR3. Each record gives: V gene, D gene, J gene, clone size, CDR3 protein, CDR3 DNA. A D gene is named only where the DNA matches it firmly. Clone sizes are given selectively: once, few, many, or a class where the clone is expanded.

v_gene: TRBV7-2
d_gene: -
j_gene: TRBJ2-7
abundance: -
CDR3aa: CASSFSVRYEQYF
CDR3nt: TGTGCCAGCAGCTTCTCCGTTCGTTACGAGCAGTACTTC

v_gene: TRBV5-1
d_gene: -
j_gene: TRBJ2-7
abundance: once
CDR3aa: CASSLAWTEDEQYF
CDR3nt: TGCGCCAGCAGCTTGGCCTGGACTGAGGACGAGCAGTACTTC

v_gene: TRBV19
d_gene: -
j_gene: TRBJ2-2
abundance: -
CDR3aa: CASSIQGGNTGELFF
CDR3nt: TGTGCCAGTAGTATACAGGGGGGAAACACCGGGGAGCTGTTTTTT

v_gene: TRBV7-2
d_gene: TRBD2
j_gene: TRBJ2-1
abundance: few
CDR3aa: CASSALIASGRDEQFF
CDR3nt: TGTGCCAGCAGCGCCCTAATTGCTAGCGGGAGGGATGAGCAGTTCTTC

v_gene: TRBV7-9
d_gene: -
j_gene: TRBJ1-4
abundance: -
CDR3aa: CASSQADRPGTNEKLFF
CDR3nt: TGTGCCAGCAGCCAAGCCGACAGGCCCGGAACTAATGAAAAACTGTTTTTT

v_gene: TRBV9
d_gene: -
j_gene: TRBJ2-7
abundance: -
CDR3aa: CASSGGDHEQYF
CDR3nt: TGTGCCAGCAGCGGGGGCGACCACGAGCAGTACTTC

v_gene: TRBV19
d_gene: TRBD1
j_gene: TRBJ2-7
abundance: once
CDR3aa: CASSKGQGVLYEQYF
CDR3nt: TGTGCCAGTAGTAAGGGACAGGGGGTCCTCTACGAGCAGTACTTC

v_gene: TRBV11-2
d_gene: TRBD2
j_gene: TRBJ2-3
abundance: -
CDR3aa: CASSLGTSGSGLERDTQYF
CDR3nt: TGTGCCAGCAGCTTAGGGACTAGCGGGAGCGGTTTAGAGAGAGATACGCAGTATTTT

v_gene: TRBV29-1
d_gene: -
j_gene: TRBJ2-5
abundance: -
CDR3aa: CSVDDSYQETQYF
CDR3nt: TGCAGCGTTGATGACAGCTACCAAGAGACCCAGTACTTC

v_gene: TRBV11-3
d_gene: -
j_gene: TRBJ2-1
abundance: -
CDR3aa: CASSLGRQGSYNEQFF
CDR3nt: TGTGCCAGCAGCTTAGGGCGGCAGGGCTCCTACAATGAGCAGTTCTTC

v_gene: TRBV28
d_gene: -
j_gene: TRBJ2-7
abundance: -
CDR3aa: CASSPAGRETYEQYF
CDR3nt: TGTGCCAGCAGTCCTGCGGGACGGGAAACCTACGAGCAGTACTTC

v_gene: TRBV7-2
d_gene: TRBD1
j_gene: TRBJ2-7
abundance: -
CDR3aa: CASSPQGAVSYEQYF
CDR3nt: TGTGCCAGCAGCCCCCAGGGGGCAGTGTCCTACGAGCAGTACTTC

v_gene: TRBV9
d_gene: -
j_gene: TRBJ2-7
abundance: -
CDR3aa: CASSSGQWSSYEQYF
CDR3nt: TGTGCCAGCAGCAGCGGACAGTGGAGCTCCTACGAGCAGTACTTC

v_gene: TRBV7-2
d_gene: TRBD2
j_gene: TRBJ2-3
abundance: -
CDR3aa: CASSLALAGGIGDTQYF
CDR3nt: TGTGCCAGCAGCTTAGCACTAGCGGGAGGGATAGGGGATACGCAGTATTTT

v_gene: TRBV10-3
d_gene: TRBD2
j_gene: TRBJ2-5
abundance: -
CDR3aa: CAISSGRAKETQYF
CDR3nt: TGTGCCATCAGTAGCGGGAGGGCCAAAGAGACCCAGTACTTC

v_gene: TRBV5-5
d_gene: TRBD2
j_gene: TRBJ2-5
abundance: -
CDR3aa: CASSLANTRSGSTKTQYF
CDR3nt: TGTGCCAGCAGCTTGGCCAATACGAGGAGCGGGAGTACGAAGACCCAGTACTTC

v_gene: TRBV28
d_gene: TRBD2
j_gene: TRBJ2-2
abundance: -
CDR3aa: CASSLELAGVGELFF
CDR3nt: TGTGCCAGCAGTTTGGAACTAGCGGGAGTAGGGGAGCTGTTTTTT